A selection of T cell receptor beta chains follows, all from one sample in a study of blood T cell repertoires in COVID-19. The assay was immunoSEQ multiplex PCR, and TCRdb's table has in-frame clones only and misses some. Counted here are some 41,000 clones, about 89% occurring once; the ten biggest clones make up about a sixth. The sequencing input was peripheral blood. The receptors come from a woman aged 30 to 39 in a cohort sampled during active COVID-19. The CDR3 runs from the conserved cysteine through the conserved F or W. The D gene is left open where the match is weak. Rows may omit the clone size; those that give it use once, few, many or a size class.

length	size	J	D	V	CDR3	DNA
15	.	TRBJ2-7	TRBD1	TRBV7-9	CASSGGQGVYYEQYF	TGTGCCAGCAGCGGGGGACAGGGGGTGTACTACGAGCAGTACTTC
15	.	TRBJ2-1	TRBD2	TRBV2	CASSAWAGADNEQFF	TGTGCCAGCAGTGCTTGGGCGGGAGCTGACAATGAGCAGTTCTTC
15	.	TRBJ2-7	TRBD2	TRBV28	CASSLGTSGRAEQYF	TGTGCCAGCAGTTTAGGGACTAGCGGGAGGGCCGAGCAGTACTTC
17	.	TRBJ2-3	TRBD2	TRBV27	CASSLSVAGVRADTQYF	TGTGCCAGCAGTTTATCGGTAGCGGGAGTAAGAGCAGATACGCAGTATTTT
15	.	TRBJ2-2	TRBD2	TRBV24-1	CATSGSGSDTGELFF	TGTGCCACCAGTGGCAGCGGGAGTGACACCGGGGAGCTGTTTTTT
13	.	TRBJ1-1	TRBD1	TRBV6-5	CASSNAGGTEAFF	TGTGCCAGCAGTAACGCAGGGGGCACTGAAGCTTTCTTT
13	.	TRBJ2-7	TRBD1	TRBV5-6	CASTPGQGYEQYF	TGTGCCAGCACCCCGGGACAGGGTTACGAGCAGTACTTC
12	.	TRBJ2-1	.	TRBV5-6	CASSQSEVEQFF	TGTGCCAGCAGCCAAAGTGAGGTTGAGCAGTTCTTC
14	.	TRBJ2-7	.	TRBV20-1	CSASLGSEGWGQYF	TGCAGTGCTAGTTTAGGGAGTGAGGGTTGGGGGCAGTACTTC
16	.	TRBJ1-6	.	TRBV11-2	CASSLGSVRFGSPLHF	TGTGCCAGCAGCTTAGGGTCAGTCAGGTTTGGTTCACCCCTCCACTTT
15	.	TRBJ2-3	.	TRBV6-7	CASSYSSGYTDTQYF	TGTGCCAGCAGTTACTCGAGCGGGTACACAGATACGCAGTATTTT
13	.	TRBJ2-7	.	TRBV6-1	CASSENWGLEQYF	TGTGCCAGCAGTGAAAATTGGGGCCTCGAGCAGTACTTC
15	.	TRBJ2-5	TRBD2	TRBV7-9	CASSLVTSGKETQYF	TGTGCCAGCAGCTTAGTGACTAGCGGGAAAGAGACCCAGTACTTC
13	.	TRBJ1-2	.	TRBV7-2	CASSLAGLKGYTF	TGTGCCAGCAGCTTAGCGGGACTAAAAGGCTACACCTTC
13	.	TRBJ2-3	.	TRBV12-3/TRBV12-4	CASSLSGIDTQYF	TGTGCCAGCAGTTTAAGCGGCATAGATACGCAGTATTTT
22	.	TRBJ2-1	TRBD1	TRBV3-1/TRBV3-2	CASSQDERGQDRGVTSYNEQFF	TGTGCCAGCAGCCAAGATGAAAGAGGCCAGGACAGGGGGGTAACCTCCTACAATGAGCAGTTCTTC
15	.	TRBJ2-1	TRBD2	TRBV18	CASSPSSGRLNEQFF	TGTGCCAGCTCACCATCTAGCGGGAGGTTAAATGAGCAGTTCTTC
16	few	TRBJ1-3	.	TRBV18	CASSPEDRSSGNTIYF	TGTGCCAGCTCACCAGAGGACAGATCCTCTGGAAACACCATATATTTT
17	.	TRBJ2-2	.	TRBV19	CASSMLWPGSLGGELFF	TGTGCCAGTAGTATGCTGTGGCCAGGGTCCCTGGGCGGGGAGCTGTTTTTT
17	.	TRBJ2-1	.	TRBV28	CASSLSGGLAWDNEQFF	TGTGCCAGCAGTTTATCTGGTGGGCTAGCTTGGGACAATGAGCAGTTCTTC
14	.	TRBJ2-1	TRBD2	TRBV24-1	CATSGSGTNNEQFF	TGTGCCACCAGTGGTAGTGGGACTAACAATGAGCAGTTCTTC
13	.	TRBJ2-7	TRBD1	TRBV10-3	CAIRGDRYYEQYF	TGTGCCATCAGGGGGGACAGGTACTACGAGCAGTACTTC
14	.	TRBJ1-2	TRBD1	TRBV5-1	CASSWDRANYGYTF	TGCGCCAGCAGCTGGGACAGAGCTAACTATGGCTACACCTTC
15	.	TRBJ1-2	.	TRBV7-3	CASSPDPQGDYGYTF	TGTGCCAGCAGCCCCGACCCACAGGGCGACTATGGCTACACCTTC
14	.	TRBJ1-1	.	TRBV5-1	CASSSKMDSPEAFF	TGCGCCAGCAGCTCCAAGATGGACAGCCCTGAAGCTTTCTTT
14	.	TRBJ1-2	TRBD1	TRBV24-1	CATSGGQGFSGYTF	TGTGCCACCAGTGGGGGACAGGGTTTCTCTGGCTACACCTTC
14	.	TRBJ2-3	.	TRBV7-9	CASSLRDNTDTQYF	TGTGCCAGCAGCCTTCGGGACAACACAGATACGCAGTATTTT
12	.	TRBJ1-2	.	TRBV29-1	CSVGTTNYGYTF	TGCAGCGTTGGAACAACAAACTATGGCTACACCTTC